This TCR beta chain was recovered during a study of blood T cells in healthy people across ages. PCR was performed a second time for roughly 7 to 11 cycles using a sample-barcoded 5' primer and a J-beta primer mix. One entry per CDR3 protein, called by TCRdb with MiXCR from the 5' RACE reads. The sample lists more than 650,000 distinct CDR3 sequences, 22% seen once, with around 22% in the top ten. Drawn from each donor were 9 to 10 milliliters of peripheral blood. Germline V CDR1 and CDR2: SGHRS, YFSETQ. V gave up 0 bases and J gave up 2 bases; unmatched junction bases: 1. The CDR3 extends over 15 amino acids.

The J gene is TRBJ2-3, the V gene TRBV5-1; 9 bases map to TRBD2. The receptor was isolated from a man in his sixties or seventies in good health. The sample was blood. Here the CDR3 DNA reads TGCGCCAGCAGCTTGGGGACTAGCGACACAGATACGCAGTATTTT. Protein product: CASSLGTSDTDTQYF.